This entry lists 29 T cell receptor beta chains sequenced from one sample in a study of radiotherapy plus CTLA-4 blockade in lung cancer. Sequenced by immunoSEQ multiplex PCR; TCRdb stores in-frame clones only, minus some. The repertoire includes around 100,000 clones, approximately 75% of them detected once, and roughly 2.8% sits in the top ten. The sequenced sample was peripheral blood, obtained from a patient treated with radiotherapy plus ipilimumab. The receptor set was obtained from a human donor with non-small cell lung cancer who had a partial response to radiotherapy plus ipilimumab. Some clones in this sample may be carry-over from other donors' samples.

The genes are TRBV12-2 and TRBJ2-7; TRBD2, as called in the table, went unchecked against the DNA. TRBV12-2 is a listed pseudogene. This CDR3 comprises 14 residues. CDR3 in amino acids: CASRLGPGDYEQYF. The CDR3 region has the DNA TGTGCAAGTCGCTTAGGGCCGGGGGACTACGAGCAGTACTTC.

The chain uses TRBV19 and TRBJ2-4, with TRBD1 identical over 9 bases. Germline CDR1 is LNHDA and CDR2 is SQIVND (reference sequence). The CDR3 consists of 15 residues. Unmatched junction bases numbered 6, after V lost 1 base and J lost 8 bases. CDR3: CASSIAGQGWDIQYF. The CDR3 nucleotides read TGTGCCAGTAGTATAGCCGGACAGGGGTGGGACATTCAGTACTTC. The whole variable domain, remainder taken from reference TRBV19 and TRBJ2-4, is DGGITQSPKYLFRKEGQNVTLSCEQNLNHDAMYWYRQDPGQGLRLIYYSQIVNDFQKGDIAEGYSVSREKKESFPLTVTSAQKNPTAFYLCASSIAGQGWDIQYFGAGTRLSVL.

The chain is built from TRBV29-1 and TRBJ2-1, with 7 nucleotides matching TRBD1. Germline V gene sequence: CDR1 SQVTM, CDR2 ANQGSEA. J was trimmed by 5 bases and V by 5 bases; bases with no gene match: 6. The CDR3 loop spans 13 amino acids. The DNA for the CDR3 is TGCAGCGTTCGACAGGGTAAACACAATGAGCAGTTCTTC. Its protein is CSVRQGKHNEQFF.

The chain carries TRBV18 and TRBJ2-2; weak D call: TRBD1 (6 bases). Looked up from germline, CDR1 is KGHSH and CDR2 is LQKENI. Trimming pared 4 bases from V and 0 bases from J, leaving 12 bases between. The length of the CDR3 is 16 residues. DNA for the CDR3: TGTGCCAGCTCACGGCAGGGGCCACCGAACACCGGGGAGCTGTTTTTT. Its protein is CASSRQGPPNTGELFF. Variable domain in full (rest from reference TRBV18 and TRBJ2-2): NAGVMQNPRHLVRRRGQEARLRCSPMKGHSHVYWYRQLPEEGLKFMVYLQKENIIDESGMPKERFSAEFPKEGPSILRIQQVVRGDSAAYFCASSRQGPPNTGELFFGEGSRLTVL.

The chain combines TRBV6-1 with TRBJ2-3; TRBD2 might be the D (6 bases). This CDR3 has 15 amino acids. CDR1 is MNHNS, CDR2 SASEGT, per germline. The V gene lost 5 bases and the J gene lost 4 bases, with 16 bases spanning the gap. CDR3 amino acids: CASSRDSSTPDTQYF. In DNA form, the CDR3 reads TGTGCCAGCAGTCGGGACTCCTCGACGCCAGATACGCAGTATTTT.

This rearrangement joins TRBV2 to TRBJ1-6; D remains ambiguous. Germline loops: CDR1 SNHLY, CDR2 FYNNEI. Trimming removed 6 bases from V and 2 bases from J, with 11 bases in between. The CDR3 extends over 15 amino acids. CDR3 sequence: CASSKTAAYNSPLHF. DNA for the CDR3: TGTGCCAGCAGCAAAACAGCTGCCTATAATTCACCCCTCCACTTT.

The V and J genes are TRBV6-6 and TRBJ1-2; TRBD1 matches 9 bases. From germline, CDR1 is MNHNY and CDR2 SVGAGI (reference sequence). V was pared by 6 bases and J by 4 bases, with 6 bases of the junction left unmatched. CDR3 size: 14 residues. CDR3 coding DNA: TGTGCCAGCAGGCACAGGGGGCTCTTCTATGGCTACACCTTC. Its translation is CASRHRGLFYGYTF.

This clone was found once. The gene calls are TRBV18 and TRBJ2-3, with D perhaps matching TRBD2 (5 bases). The V gene lost 3 bases and the J gene lost 8 bases, with 15 bases spanning the gap. CDR1 KGHSH and CDR2 LQKENI come from the germline V gene. There are 14 residues in the CDR3. The CDR3 loop reads CASSPSGGWFTQYF. The CDR3 DNA reads as TGTGCCAGCTCACCCTCCGGCGGGTGGTTTACGCAGTATTTT.

The V gene is TRBV7-9, the J gene TRBJ2-1; D is perhaps TRBD2 (6 bases). Per germline, CDR1 SEHNR and CDR2 FQNEAQ (reference sequence). This CDR3 has 15 amino acids. With 6 bases removed from V and 0 bases from J, the gap between germline ends came to 12 bases. CDR3 DNA: TGTGCCAGCAGGCACGGACTACTCTCCTACAATGAGCAGTTCTTC. Residues: CASRHGLLSYNEQFF.

This clone occurred a few times. The V call is TRBV28, the J call TRBJ1-2, with a weak D call TRBD1 (6 bases). The CDR3 has 13 residues. Trimming pared 6 bases from V and 9 bases from J, leaving 17 bases between. Per germline, CDR1 MDHEN and CDR2 SYDVKM. In nucleotides, the CDR3 is TGTGCCAGCAGCCCCCCGGACAGCCTTCGCTACACCTTC. It translates to CASSPPDSLRYTF.

The chain carries TRBV29-1 and TRBJ2-1, with TRBD2 as a possible D gene (5 bases). The CDR3 extends over 15 amino acids. Trimming left V 0 bases short and J 9 bases short, with 18 bases between. Germline CDR1 reads SQVTM; CDR2 reads ANQGSEA. The CDR3 bases are TGCAGCGTTGAAGATTCACTAGATTTCGTCGGTGAGCAGTTCTTC. Its translation: CSVEDSLDFVGEQFF.

The chain couples TRBV7-7 to TRBJ1-2, with unresolved D. Germline assignment: CDR1 SSHAT and CDR2 FNYEAQ (reference sequence). CDR3 length equals 18 residues. Trimming removed 1 base from V and 7 bases from J, with 25 bases in between. CDR3 sequence (DNA): TGTGCCAGCAGCTTAGTCAGTCAGGATCCTGTCAGGTCGGTTGGCTACACCTTC. Translation: CASSLVSQDPVRSVGYTF. Using reference TRBV7-7 and TRBJ1-2 for the parts outside the CDR3, the full variable domain is GAGVSQSPRYKVTKRGQDVTLRCDPISSHATLYWYQQALGQGPEFLTYFNYEAQPDKSGLPSDRFSAERPEGSISTLTIQRTEQRDSAMYRCASSLVSQDPVRSVGYTFGSGTRLTVV.

V gene TRBV2 combines with J gene TRBJ1-3, with D unclear. Trimming took 4 bases from V and 2 from J, leaving 9 bases between them. This CDR3 region has 14 residues. Germline V gene data show CDR1 as SNHLY and CDR2 as FYNNEI. CDR3 in amino acids: CASSVEGAGNTIYF. The CDR3 nucleotides are TGTGCCAGCAGTGTGGAAGGAGCTGGAAACACCATATATTTT.

This chain uses TRBV9 with TRBJ2-4; 9 nucleotides agree with TRBD2. Germline V gives CDR1 SGDLS, CDR2 YYNGEE. The CDR3 covers 14 residues. With V trimmed by 3 bases and J by 6 bases, 4 bases remained unmatched. In DNA form, the CDR3 reads TGTGCCAGCAGCGCAGCGGGGGGATTAAACATTCAGTACTTC. Its translation: CASSAAGGLNIQYF. Full variable domain (remainder filled in from reference TRBV9 and TRBJ2-4): DSGVTQTPKHLITATGQRVTLRCSPRSGDLSVYWYQQSLDQGLQFLIQYYNGEERAKGNILERFSAQQFPDLHSELNLSSLELGDSALYFCASSAAGGLNIQYFGAGTRLSVL.

The chain is built from TRBV28 and TRBJ2-1; 9 bases are shared with TRBD2. V shed 3 bases, J shed 2 bases, and the junction held 2 bases outside the gene matches. The CDR3 contains 15 residues. From germline, CDR1 is MDHEN and CDR2 SYDVKM. CDR3: CASSFASGTYNEQFF. CDR3 DNA: TGTGCCAGCAGTTTTGCTAGCGGGACCTACAATGAGCAGTTCTTC. Full variable domain (outside the CDR3, taken from reference TRBV28 and TRBJ2-1): DVKVTQSSRYLVKRTGEKVFLECVQDMDHENMFWYRQDPGLGLRLIYFSYDVKMKEKGDIPEGYSVSREKKERFSLILESASTNQTSMYLCASSFASGTYNEQFFGPGTRLTVL.

The chain employs TRBV11-2 and TRBJ1-3; D remains ambiguous. Trimming removed 3 bases from V and 0 bases from J, with 9 bases in between. The CDR3 consists of 15 residues. Germline V lookup: CDR1 SGHAT, CDR2 FQNNGV. The CDR3 DNA reads TGTGCCAGCAGCTTTCTAGATAGCTCTGGAAACACCATATATTTT. It specifies CASSFLDSSGNTIYF.

This chain links TRBV5-1 with TRBJ1-1, with 7 bases matching TRBD1. The germline CDR1 and CDR2 sequences are SGHRS and YFSETQ. J gave up 4 bases and V 4 bases, and 7 bases lay outside the gene matches. This CDR3 is built from 14 residues. CDR3 sequence (DNA): TGCGCCAGCAGCCCGCAGGACAGGATCACTGAAGCTTTCTTT. This gives the protein CASSPQDRITEAFF.

Written as DNA, the CDR3 is TGTGCCAGCAGCTCCTACAGCTCTGGAAACACCATATATTTT. It is translated as CASSSYSSGNTIYF. This rearrangement joins TRBV7-6 to TRBJ1-3, with D hard to call. The V gene lost 4 bases and the J gene lost 0 bases, with 7 bases spanning the gap. The CDR3 runs to 14 residues. Germline values: CDR1 SGHVS, CDR2 FNYEAQ.

This clone was detected a few times. V usage is TRBV5-1 and J usage is TRBJ2-3, with 9 bases aligning to TRBD2. Germline lookup yields CDR1 SGHRS and CDR2 YFSETQ. J lost 4 bases, V lost 5 bases, and 8 bases had no gene match. There are 15 residues in the CDR3. The DNA of the CDR3 is TGCGCCAGCAGGGTGGTAGCGGGAGTCCCAGATACGCAGTATTTT. Translation: CASRVVAGVPDTQYF.

This chain joins TRBV25-1 and TRBJ2-7; 8 nucleotides align to TRBD2. The CDR3 runs 14 residues. Germline V CDR1 and CDR2: MGHDK, SYGVNS. The J segment lost 3 bases and the V segment lost 8 bases, leaving 9 bases of the junction unmatched. For the CDR3, the DNA is TGTGCCAGCCAGCGGGCGGGGGGAATCTACGAGCAGTACTTC. It codes for CASQRAGGIYEQYF.

The chain is built from TRBV7-7 and TRBJ2-3, with 7 bases aligning to TRBD2. In germline, CDR1 is SSHAT, CDR2 FNYEAQ (reference sequence). CDR3 length: 16 amino acids. V dropped 1 base and J dropped 2; count of bases not matched to a gene: 6. CDR3 bases: TGTGCCAGCAGCTTAGGATACGGGACTAACACAGATACGCAGTATTTT. It specifies CASSLGYGTNTDTQYF.

As concerns this clone: It is unclear where the CDR3 begins or ends on the DNA, so no DNA is shown, and the CDR3 is as TCRdb lists it. The chain recombines TRBV9 with TRBJ1-4. CDR1 and CDR2 from the germline V gene are SGDLS and YYNGEE. The CDR3 length equals 14 residues, ends included. The CDR3 reads CASSVGPGEEKLFF.

This clone was seen a handful of times. J is TRBJ2-7 and V is TRBV9; 9 nucleotides match TRBD2. This CDR3 has 16 residues. Trimming cost V 4 bases and J 2 bases; bases outside gene matches: 10. The germline V gene encodes CDR1 SGDLS and CDR2 YYNGEE. DNA for the CDR3: TGTGCCAGCAGCTCACAGACGGGCGGGAGGGCCTACGAGCAGTACTTC. It translates to CASSSQTGGRAYEQYF.

V is TRBV7-9 and J is TRBJ1-1, with 7 nucleotides matching TRBD1. Germline values: CDR1 SEHNR, CDR2 FQNEAQ (reference sequence). V was clipped by 5 bases and J by 11 bases; unmatched bases: 14. This CDR3 has 14 amino acids. The CDR3 loop reads CASSHLEGRGSAFF. The CDR3 DNA reads TGTGCCAGCAGCCACCTGGAGGGCAGGGGGTCTGCTTTCTTT.

The chain has TRBV28 and TRBJ2-5; 7 positions agree with TRBD1. The CDR3 is made up of 13 amino acids. V shed 7 bases and J 1 base; nucleotides not matched to a gene: 3. Germline-derived CDR1 and CDR2 are MDHEN and SYDVKM. The CDR3 reads CASIGTAQETQYF. As DNA, the CDR3 is TGTGCCAGCATCGGGACAGCCCAAGAGACCCAGTACTTC.

The genes are TRBV6-1 and TRBJ1-2; 8 nucleotides match TRBD1. This CDR3 contains 12 residues. Germline CDR1 and CDR2: MNHNS and SASEGT. The V and J ends lost 8 bases and 4 bases, in that order; junction bases with no gene match: 3. The CDR3 reads CASRQGSYGYTF. CDR3 DNA: TGTGCCAGCCGACAGGGGTCCTATGGCTACACCTTC.

The chain couples TRBV2 to TRBJ1-2; the match to TRBD1 covers 9 bases. Germline V lookup: CDR1 SNHLY, CDR2 FYNNEI. The CDR3 has 17 residues. Germline trimming cut 4 bases from V and 1 base from J; bases unmatched to any gene: 10. The CDR3 protein is CASSGDRDLNFNYGYTF. The CDR3 region has the DNA TGTGCCAGCAGTGGGGACAGGGACCTCAATTTTAACTATGGCTACACCTTC.

CDR3 bases: TGTGCCGGCTGGGGCGTAGGGGCCACTGAAGCTTTCTTT. This encodes CAGWGVGATEAFF. J is TRBJ1-1 and V is TRBV2; TRBD1 is a possible D gene (5 bases). Germline V gene sequence: CDR1 SNHLY, CDR2 FYNNEI. Trimming stripped 11 bases from V and 4 bases from J, with 17 bases between. The CDR3 is made up of 13 amino acids.

The chain recombines TRBV7-9 with TRBJ2-1; no firm D call. The germline V and J ends were trimmed by 5 bases and 3 bases, with 14 bases remaining between them. CDR3 size: 15 residues. Per germline, CDR1 SEHNR and CDR2 FQNEAQ (reference sequence). CDR3 DNA sequence: TGTGCCAGCAGCCGGAGCCTTAGTATCTACAATGAGCAGTTCTTC. Translated, it gives CASSRSLSIYNEQFF.